This T cell receptor (beta chain) stems from a study of T cells after yellow fever vaccination. Findings and limits, study-wide: Post-booster repertoires again held most primary-vaccination clones (around 95% CD4, roughly 88% CD8). Some clonotypes were seen in both the CD4 and the CD8 compartments. These made up a small share and likely arose from convergent recombination.

For TCR, cDNA came from 5'RACE template switching, which added a universal primer site and UMIs. TCRdb re-derived calls from the 5' RACE reads in MiXCR, one entry per CDR3 protein. The sample has 620,000 or so distinct CDR3 sequences, roughly an eighth seen once; the top ten hold 14% to 15%. This clonotype showed up just a few times. The antigen remains unidentified. The CDR3 runs 14 residues. Trimming removed 7 bases from V and 0 bases from J, with 10 bases in between. Germline V gives CDR1 MDHEN, CDR2 SYDVKM. The genes are TRBV28 and TRBJ1-5, with D perhaps TRBD1 (5 bases). This receptor was taken from a man aged 25 to 40 who received the YFV17D yellow fever vaccine. The sample in question was PBMCs, obtained on the day of the yellow fever booster vaccination. CDR3 sequence (DNA): TGTGCCAGCAAAGGAGGGGTTAGCAATCAGCCCCAGCATTTT. Encoded protein: CASKGGVSNQPQHF.